This T cell receptor beta chain was observed in a study of blood T cell repertoires in COVID-19. TCRdb's copy holds only in-frame clones and misses some; the assay was immunoSEQ multiplex PCR. The table lists 150,000 to 200,000 clones, 87% of them singletons. CDR3 length: 14 residues. V shed 4 bases, J shed 7 bases, and the junction held 6 bases outside the gene matches. The germline V gene has CDR1 LGHDT and CDR2 YNNKEL (reference sequence). This sequence joins TRBV3-1 (or the pseudogene TRBV3-2) and TRBJ2-3, with 9 bases fitting TRBD2. The sequence came from a human donor in a cohort sampled during active COVID-19. The sequenced sample consisted of peripheral blood. The DNA of the CDR3 is TGTGCCAGCAGCCCCCGGACTAGCGCCTATACGCAGTATTTT. It yields the protein CASSPRTSAYTQYF.